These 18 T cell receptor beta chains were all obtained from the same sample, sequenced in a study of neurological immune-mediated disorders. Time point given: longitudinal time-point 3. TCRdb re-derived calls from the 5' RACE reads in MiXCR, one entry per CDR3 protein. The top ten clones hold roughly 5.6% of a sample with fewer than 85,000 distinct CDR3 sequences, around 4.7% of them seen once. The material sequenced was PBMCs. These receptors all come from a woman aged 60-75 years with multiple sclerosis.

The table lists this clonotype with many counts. CDR3 in amino acids: CASSLSRAFTGELFF. The CDR3 nucleotides are TGTGCCAGCAGTTTATCCCGGGCCTTCACCGGGGAGCTGTTTTTT. V is TRBV27 and J is TRBJ2-2, with D hard to call. V lost 0 bases and J 4 bases, leaving 9 bases between the germline ends. The CDR3 has 15 residues. Germline lookup yields CDR1 MNHEY and CDR2 SMNVEV (reference sequence).

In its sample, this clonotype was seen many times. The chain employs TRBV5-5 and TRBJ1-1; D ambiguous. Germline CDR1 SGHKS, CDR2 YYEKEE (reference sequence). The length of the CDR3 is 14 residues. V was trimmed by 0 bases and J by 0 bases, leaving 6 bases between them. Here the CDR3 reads CASSLVELNTEAFF. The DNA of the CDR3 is TGTGCCAGCAGCTTGGTAGAATTGAACACTGAAGCTTTCTTT.

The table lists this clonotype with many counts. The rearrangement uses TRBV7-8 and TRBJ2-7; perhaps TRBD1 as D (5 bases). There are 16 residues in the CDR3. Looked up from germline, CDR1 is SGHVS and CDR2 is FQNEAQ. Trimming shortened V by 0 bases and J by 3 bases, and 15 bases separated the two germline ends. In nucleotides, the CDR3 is TGTGCCAGCAGCTTAGCCGGGCAGGGTACCCTCTACGAGCAGTACTTC. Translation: CASSLAGQGTLYEQYF.

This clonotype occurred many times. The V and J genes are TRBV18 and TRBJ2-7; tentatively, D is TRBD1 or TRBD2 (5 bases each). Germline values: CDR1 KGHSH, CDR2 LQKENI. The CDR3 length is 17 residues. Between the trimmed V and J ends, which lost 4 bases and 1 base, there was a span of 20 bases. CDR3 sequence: CASSLTSSGTNSYEQYF. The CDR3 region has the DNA TGTGCCAGCTCACTCACATCTTCCGGGACCAATTCCTACGAGCAGTACTTC.

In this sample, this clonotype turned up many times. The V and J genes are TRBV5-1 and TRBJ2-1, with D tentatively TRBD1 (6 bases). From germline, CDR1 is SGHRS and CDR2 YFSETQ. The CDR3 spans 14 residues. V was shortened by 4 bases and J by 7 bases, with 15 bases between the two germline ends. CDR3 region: CASSPNRARNEQFF. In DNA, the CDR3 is TGCGCCAGCAGCCCAAACAGGGCGCGGAATGAGCAGTTCTTC.

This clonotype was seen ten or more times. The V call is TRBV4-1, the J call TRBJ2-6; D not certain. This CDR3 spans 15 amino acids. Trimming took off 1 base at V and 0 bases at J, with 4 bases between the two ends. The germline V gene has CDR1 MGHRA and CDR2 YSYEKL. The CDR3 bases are TGCGCCAGCAGCCAAGCCCCCTCTGGGGCCAACGTCCTGACTTTC. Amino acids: CASSQAPSGANVLTF.

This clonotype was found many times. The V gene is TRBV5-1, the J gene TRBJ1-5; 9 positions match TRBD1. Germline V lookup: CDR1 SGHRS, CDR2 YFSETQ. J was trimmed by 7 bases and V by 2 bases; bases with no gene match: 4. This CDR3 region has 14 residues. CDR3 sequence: CASSFGTGFQPQHF. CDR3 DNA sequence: TGCGCCAGCAGCTTCGGGACAGGGTTCCAGCCCCAGCATTTT.

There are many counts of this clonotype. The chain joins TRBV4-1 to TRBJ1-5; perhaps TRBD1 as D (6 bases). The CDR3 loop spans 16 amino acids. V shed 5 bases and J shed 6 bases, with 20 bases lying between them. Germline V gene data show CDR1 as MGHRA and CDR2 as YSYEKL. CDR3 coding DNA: TGCGCCAGCAGCACCACCCAGGGCAGGGGTGGTCAGCCCCAGCATTTT. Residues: CASSTTQGRGGQPQHF.

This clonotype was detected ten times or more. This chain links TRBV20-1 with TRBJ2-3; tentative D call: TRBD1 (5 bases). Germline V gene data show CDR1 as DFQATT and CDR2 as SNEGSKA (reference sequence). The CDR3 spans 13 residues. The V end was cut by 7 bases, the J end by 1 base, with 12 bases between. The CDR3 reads CSVQIRGTDTQYF. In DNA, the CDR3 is TGCAGTGTGCAGATCAGGGGCACAGATACGCAGTATTTT.

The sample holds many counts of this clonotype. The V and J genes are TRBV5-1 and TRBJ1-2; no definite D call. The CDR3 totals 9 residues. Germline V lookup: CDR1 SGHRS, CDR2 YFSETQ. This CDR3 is CARPGGYTF. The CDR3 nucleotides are TGCGCGCGACCGGGTGGCTACACCTTC.

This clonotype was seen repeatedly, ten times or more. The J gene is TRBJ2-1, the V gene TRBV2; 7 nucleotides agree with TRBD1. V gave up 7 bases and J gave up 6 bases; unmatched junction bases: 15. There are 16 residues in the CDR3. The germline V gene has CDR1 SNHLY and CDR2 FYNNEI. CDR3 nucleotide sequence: TGTGCCAGCAACGGGCAGGGGGTTCTTATCGGCAATGAGCAGTTCTTC. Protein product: CASNGQGVLIGNEQFF.

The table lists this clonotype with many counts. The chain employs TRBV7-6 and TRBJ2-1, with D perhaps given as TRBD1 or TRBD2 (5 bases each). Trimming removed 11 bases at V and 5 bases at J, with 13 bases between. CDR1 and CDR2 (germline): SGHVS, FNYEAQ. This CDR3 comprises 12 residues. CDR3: CAGGSLNNEQFF. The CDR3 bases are TGTGCCGGGGGAAGCCTTAACAATGAGCAGTTCTTC.

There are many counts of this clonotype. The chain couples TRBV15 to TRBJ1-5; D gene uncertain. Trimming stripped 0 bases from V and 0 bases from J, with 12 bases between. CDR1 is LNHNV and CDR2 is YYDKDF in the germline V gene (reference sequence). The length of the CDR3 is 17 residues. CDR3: CATSRDFGGNSNQPQHF. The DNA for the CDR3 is TGTGCCACCAGCAGAGATTTCGGCGGGAATAGCAATCAGCCCCAGCATTTT.

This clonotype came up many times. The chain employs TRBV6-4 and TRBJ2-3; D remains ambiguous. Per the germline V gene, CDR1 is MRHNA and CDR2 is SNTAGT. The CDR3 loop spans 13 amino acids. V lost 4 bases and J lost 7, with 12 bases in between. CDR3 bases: TGTGCCAGCAGTGCACTCCTGGGTTATACGCAGTATTTT. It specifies CASSALLGYTQYF.

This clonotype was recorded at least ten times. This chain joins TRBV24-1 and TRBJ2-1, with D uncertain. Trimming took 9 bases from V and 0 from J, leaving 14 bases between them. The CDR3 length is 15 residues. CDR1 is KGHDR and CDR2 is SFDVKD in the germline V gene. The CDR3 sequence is CATSPPASSYNEQFF. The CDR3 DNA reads TGTGCCACCTCACCGCCAGCGAGCTCCTACAATGAGCAGTTCTTC.

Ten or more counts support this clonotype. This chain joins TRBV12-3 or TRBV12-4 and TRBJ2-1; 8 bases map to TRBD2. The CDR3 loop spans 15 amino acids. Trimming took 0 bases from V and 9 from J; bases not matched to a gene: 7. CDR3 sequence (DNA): TGTGCCAGCAGTTTAGCGAGGGCGGGGGGACGTGAGCAGTTCTTC. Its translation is CASSLARAGGREQFF.

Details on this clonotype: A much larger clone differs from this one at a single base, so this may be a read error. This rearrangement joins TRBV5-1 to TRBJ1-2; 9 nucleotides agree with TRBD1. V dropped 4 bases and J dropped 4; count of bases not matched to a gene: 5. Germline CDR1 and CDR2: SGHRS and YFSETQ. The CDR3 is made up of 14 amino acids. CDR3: CASSQGQGGYGYTF. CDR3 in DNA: TGCGCCAGCAGCCAGGGACAGGGTGGCTATGGCTACACCTTC.

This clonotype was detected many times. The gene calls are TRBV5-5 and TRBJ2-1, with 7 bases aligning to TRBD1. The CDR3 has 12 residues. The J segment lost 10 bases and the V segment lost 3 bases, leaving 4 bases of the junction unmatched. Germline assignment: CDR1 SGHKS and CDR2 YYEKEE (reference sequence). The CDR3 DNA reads TGTGCCAGCAGCTACACAGGGGAGGAGCAGTTCTTC. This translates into CASSYTGEEQFF.